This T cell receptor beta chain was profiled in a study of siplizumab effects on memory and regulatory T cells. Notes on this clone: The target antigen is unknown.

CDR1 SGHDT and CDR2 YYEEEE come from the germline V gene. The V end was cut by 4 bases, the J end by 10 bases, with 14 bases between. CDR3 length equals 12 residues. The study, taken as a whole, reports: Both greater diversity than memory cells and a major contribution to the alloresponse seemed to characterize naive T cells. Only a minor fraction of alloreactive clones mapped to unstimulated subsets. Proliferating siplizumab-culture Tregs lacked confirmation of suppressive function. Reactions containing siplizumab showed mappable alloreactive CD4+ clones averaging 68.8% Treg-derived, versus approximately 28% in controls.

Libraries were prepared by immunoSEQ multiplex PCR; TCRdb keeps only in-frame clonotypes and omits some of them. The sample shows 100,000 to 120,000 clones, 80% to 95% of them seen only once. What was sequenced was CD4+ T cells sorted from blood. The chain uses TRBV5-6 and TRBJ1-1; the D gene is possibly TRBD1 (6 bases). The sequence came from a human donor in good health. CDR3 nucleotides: TGTGCCAGCAGCCCGGGGACAATACCAGCTTTCTTT. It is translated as CASSPGTIPAFF.